This T cell receptor beta chain was recovered during a study of T cell responses to AZD1222 COVID-19 vaccine. Assay: immunoSEQ multiplex PCR; the TCRdb copy retains only in-frame clones and omits some. The data contain roughly 140,000 clones, approximately 90% of them seen just once; the ten biggest clones take up less than 3.5%. Trimming cost V 4 bases and J 0 bases, with 22 bases left between them. Germline CDR1 MNHEY, CDR2 SMNVEV (reference sequence). CDR3 size: 19 residues. The clonotype was recovered from an adult in good health. This chain joins TRBV27 and TRBJ1-5; D gene unclear. The specimen was peripheral blood, collected on day 0 of MenACWY control vaccination. The CDR3 DNA sequence: TGTGCCAGCAGTTCTCCTTGGAAGGGCTCAGTATATAGCAATCAGCCCCAGCATTTT. The encoded protein is CASSSPWKGSVYSNQPQHF.